Below are 26 T cell receptor beta chains sequenced from a single sample in a study of CD4 T cells in relation to SARS-CoV-2 and coronaviruses. The unexposed donors gave CD4+ T cells in about 2011-2018, prior to COVID-19. CD4+ T cells were isolated from the cells after 10 days of culture. The antigens these receptors bind are not known. Assay: immunoSEQ multiplex PCR; the TCRdb copy retains only in-frame clones and omits some. The table includes about 15,000 clones, roughly 80% detected once. Sample: CD4+ T cells from PBMCs, cultured in vitro. The receptor set was obtained from a human donor in good health.

This clone has just a few counts. This rearrangement joins TRBV2 to TRBJ1-6, with TRBD1 matching over 9 bases. The CDR3 has 15 residues. The V gene's germline CDR1 is SNHLY and CDR2 FYNNEI. V dropped 2 bases and J dropped 6; count of bases not matched to a gene: 2. The CDR3 loop reads CASSEWDRANSPLHF. The CDR3 region has the DNA TGTGCCAGCAGTGAATGGGACAGGGCTAATTCACCCCTCCACTTT.

V is TRBV25-1 and J is TRBJ2-2; 8 bases are shared with TRBD2. The CDR3 sequence is 16 residues long. J lost 5 bases, V lost 3 bases, and 8 bases had no gene match. The germline gives CDR1 MGHDK, CDR2 SYGVNS. The CDR3, as DNA: TGTGCCAGCAGTGAGGCGTTTAGCGGGATTACCGGGGAGCTGTTTTTT. Amino acid sequence: CASSEAFSGITGELFF.

The chain uses TRBV7-3 and TRBJ2-6; TRBD2 aligns across 8 bases. Germline lookup yields CDR1 SGHTA and CDR2 FQGTGA. The junction had 12 bases not matched to a gene; V was cut back by 5 bases and J by 0 bases. This CDR3 spans 19 amino acids. In DNA form, the CDR3 reads TGTGCCAGCAGCCCCCAAGCGGGAGTTACACCCTCTGGGGCCAACGTCCTGACTTTC. Translation gives CASSPQAGVTPSGANVLTF. Full variable domain (outside the CDR3, taken from reference TRBV7-3 and TRBJ2-6): GAGVSQTPSNKVTEKGKYVELRCDPISGHTALYWYRQSLGQGPEFLIYFQGTGAADDSGLPNDRFFAVRPEGSVSTLKIQRTERGDSAVYLCASSPQAGVTPSGANVLTFGAGSRLTVL.

This clone was detected a few times. A read error may account for a junction end that differs from germline. This chain joins TRBV6-1 and TRBJ2-7; possible D gene TRBD1, 5 bases. Looked up from germline, CDR1 is MNHNS and CDR2 is SASEGT. The CDR3 covers 14 residues. CDR3 residues: CASREGIGDSEQYF. The CDR3 DNA follows: TGTGCCAGCAGGGAAGGGATAGGGGATTCCGAGCAGTACTTC.

This clone was found a few times. The rearrangement links TRBV3-1 (or the pseudogene TRBV3-2) to TRBJ1-5; no definite D call. Trimming pared 1 base from V and 5 bases from J, leaving 3 bases between. The CDR3 has 12 amino acids. Per the germline V gene, CDR1 is LGHDT and CDR2 is YNNKEL (reference sequence). The CDR3 sequence: CASSQGYQPQHF. DNA for the CDR3: TGTGCCAGCAGCCAAGGGTATCAGCCCCAGCATTTT.

The CDR3 is CASSQGLGDTQYF. In nucleotides, the CDR3 is TGTGCCAGCAGCCAAGGGTTAGGGGATACGCAGTATTTT. The chain couples TRBV3-1 (or the pseudogene TRBV3-2) to TRBJ2-3; D unresolved. V was cut by 1 base and J by 6 bases, with 8 bases left in between. There are 13 residues in the CDR3. Germline lookup yields CDR1 LGHDT and CDR2 YNNKEL (reference sequence).

This chain links TRBV19 with TRBJ1-1, with a weak D call TRBD1 (6 bases). With 5 bases removed from V and 6 bases from J, the gap between germline ends came to 13 bases. This CDR3 has 13 amino acids. CDR1 and CDR2 from the germline V gene are LNHDA and SQIVND (reference sequence). The DNA of the CDR3 is TGTGCCAGTAGTTTAACAGGGCTGTCTGAAGCTTTCTTT. It specifies CASSLTGLSEAFF.

The rearrangement links TRBV24-1 to TRBJ2-1; 15 nucleotides line up with TRBD2. Losses at the gene ends were 11 bases for V and 7 bases for J; bases not matched to a gene: 5. The germline V gene encodes CDR1 KGHDR and CDR2 SFDVKD. The CDR3 spans 14 residues. CDR3 nucleotide sequence: TGTGCCATTGGACTAGCGGGAGGGCCAAATGAGCAGTTCTTC. Amino acid sequence: CAIGLAGGPNEQFF.

The chain recombines TRBV5-4 with TRBJ2-1; 11 nucleotides align to TRBD2. V was clipped by 4 bases and J by 4 bases; unmatched bases: 4. CDR3 length: 15 residues. The germline gives CDR1 SGHNT, CDR2 YYREEE (reference sequence). CDR3 DNA: TGTGCCAGCAGCATGGGACTAGCGGAGTACAATGAGCAGTTCTTC. This codes for CASSMGLAEYNEQFF.

The J gene is TRBJ2-1, the V gene TRBV18, with D unclear. The germline V and J ends were trimmed by 3 bases and 0 bases, with 9 bases remaining between them. CDR3 length: 15 residues. CDR1 is KGHSH and CDR2 is LQKENI in the germline V gene. The CDR3 reads CASSPLTRSYNEQFF. CDR3 sequence (DNA): TGTGCCAGCTCACCGCTGACACGCTCCTACAATGAGCAGTTCTTC.

This clone appeared a few times. V is TRBV20-1 and J is TRBJ2-1, with 9 bases lining up with TRBD2. Germline-derived CDR1 and CDR2 are DFQATT and SNEGSKA (reference sequence). The CDR3 is 16 residues long. V shed 3 bases and J 7 bases; nucleotides not matched to a gene: 13. The CDR3 loop is CSASVASGMSVNEQFF. The CDR3 region has the DNA TGCAGTGCTAGTGTGGCTAGCGGGATGTCTGTAAATGAGCAGTTCTTC.

In its sample, this clone was seen a few times. The chain combines TRBV11-2 with TRBJ2-1; D tentatively fits TRBD1 or TRBD2 (5 bases each). V dropped 3 bases and J dropped 10 bases, with 13 bases sitting between them. This CDR3 is built from 13 residues. The germline V gene encodes CDR1 SGHAT and CDR2 FQNNGV. The CDR3 spells CASSLGDLGEQFF. Here the CDR3 DNA reads TGTGCCAGCAGCTTGGGGGATCTGGGGGAGCAGTTCTTC.

This clone is labeled as medium-sized. This rearrangement joins TRBV7-3 to TRBJ1-6, with 9 positions matching TRBD1. CDR3 size: 16 residues. The V gene's germline CDR1 is SGHTA and CDR2 FQGTGA. The ends lost 1 base at V and 9 bases at J; junction bases unmatched: 7. This CDR3 reads CASSLRGQGMGSPLHF. CDR3 coding DNA: TGTGCCAGCAGCTTAAGAGGACAGGGGATGGGTTCACCCCTCCACTTT.

J is TRBJ1-1 and V is TRBV12-3 or TRBV12-4; the D gene is possibly TRBD1 (5 bases). The V gene lost 3 bases and the J gene lost 3 bases, with 8 bases spanning the gap. The CDR3 consists of 13 residues. Written as DNA, the CDR3 is TGTGCCAGCAGTTTTTCAGGGTACACTGAAGCTTTCTTT. This codes for CASSFSGYTEAFF.

The chain joins TRBV18 to TRBJ2-1; TRBD2 is a possible D gene (6 bases). The CDR3 has 17 amino acids. The V gene's germline CDR1 is KGHSH and CDR2 LQKENI. V was clipped by 3 bases and J by 0 bases, with 15 bases between them. The CDR3 bases are TGTGCCAGCTCACCTACTACGGGAGCAGGCTCCTACAATGAGCAGTTCTTC. This gives the protein CASSPTTGAGSYNEQFF.

This chain uses TRBV19 with TRBJ2-5, with TRBD2 matching 7 bases. With 5 bases clipped from V and 4 bases from J, the junction kept 10 bases outside the gene matches. The V gene's germline CDR1 is LNHDA and CDR2 SQIVND (reference sequence). The CDR3 is 15 amino acids. CDR3 region: CASSGAAGVGETQYF. DNA of the CDR3: TGTGCCAGTAGTGGCGCCGCGGGAGTTGGAGAGACCCAGTACTTC.

This clone counts as medium-sized. The chain joins TRBV27 to TRBJ2-7; D gene ambiguous. CDR3 length: 13 amino acids. Germline CDR1 MNHEY, CDR2 SMNVEV (reference sequence). The germline V and J ends were trimmed by 4 bases and 0 bases, with 7 bases remaining between them. CDR3 in amino acids: CASSSQSSYEQYF. CDR3 DNA: TGTGCCAGCAGTTCCCAAAGCTCCTACGAGCAGTACTTC.

This sequence joins TRBV3-1 (or the pseudogene TRBV3-2) and TRBJ1-2; the D is unclear. The CDR3 is 13 residues long. Germline CDR1 and CDR2: LGHDT and YNNKEL (reference sequence). V was pared by 3 bases and J by 9 bases, with 14 bases between. CDR3 in amino acids: CASSQRSGISYTF. The CDR3 DNA is TGTGCCAGCAGCCAGAGGTCCGGGATCAGCTACACCTTC.

J is TRBJ2-1 and V is TRBV19; no clear D gene. This CDR3 spans 13 amino acids. Trimming took 6 bases from V and 4 from J, leaving 10 bases between them. Germline V gives CDR1 LNHDA, CDR2 SQIVND (reference sequence). CDR3 sequence: CASSPPAYNEQFF. The CDR3 bases are TGTGCCAGTAGCCCCCCCGCTTACAATGAGCAGTTCTTC.

This chain links TRBV6-5 with TRBJ2-1, with 8 bases lining up with TRBD2. Losses at the gene ends were 6 bases for V and 0 bases for J; bases not matched to a gene: 4. Germline CDR1 MNHEY, CDR2 SVGAGI. The CDR3 consists of 15 residues. CDR3 sequence: CASRVSGSSYNEQFF. Written as DNA, the CDR3 is TGTGCCAGCAGGGTAAGCGGGAGCTCCTACAATGAGCAGTTCTTC.

The CDR3 DNA sequence: TGTGCCAGCAGCTTAGGCGGCAGGGGCACAGATACGCAGTATTTT. Translated, it gives CASSLGGRGTDTQYF. This chain links TRBV7-9 with TRBJ2-3; D is perhaps TRBD1 (5 bases). The V end was cut by 1 base, the J end by 1 base, with 9 bases between. Germline CDR1 SEHNR, CDR2 FQNEAQ (reference sequence). This CDR3 region has 15 residues.

The rearrangement joins TRBV2 to TRBJ1-2; 11 bases fit TRBD1. Germline V CDR1 and CDR2: SNHLY, FYNNEI. V gave up 4 bases and J gave up 6 bases; unmatched junction bases: 7. This CDR3 comprises 15 residues. The CDR3 loop is CASSGGQGVYNGYTF. CDR3 DNA sequence: TGTGCCAGCAGTGGGGGACAGGGGGTTTATAATGGCTACACCTTC. The variable domain in full, completed from reference TRBV2 and TRBJ1-2, reads EPEVTQTPSHQVTQMGQEVILRCVPISNHLYFYWYRQILGQKVEFLVSFYNNEISEKSEIFDDQFSVERPDGSNFTLKIRSTKLEDSAMYFCASSGGQGVYNGYTFGSGTRLTVV.

The chain couples TRBV30 to TRBJ1-5; D is unclear. The V gene lost 2 bases and the J gene lost 1 base, with 6 bases spanning the gap. The CDR3 has 13 amino acids. CDR1 GTSNPN and CDR2 SVGIG come from the germline V gene (reference sequence). In DNA form, the CDR3 reads TGTGCCTGGAGTCCGGAAAGCAATCAGCCCCAGCATTTT. It codes for CAWSPESNQPQHF.

Notes on this clone: This CDR3 is also generated by other DNA sequences in the sample. V usage is TRBV5-1 and J usage is TRBJ1-1; D may be TRBD1 (6 bases). Germline CDR1 reads SGHRS; CDR2 reads YFSETQ. Trimming removed 0 bases at V and 0 bases at J, with 9 bases between. The CDR3 runs 15 residues. The CDR3 protein is CASSLAGTMNTEAFF. The CDR3 nucleotides are TGCGCCAGCAGCTTGGCCGGGACAATGAACACTGAAGCTTTCTTT.

This clone was detected only once. This chain connects TRBV6-5 to TRBJ1-1, with D hard to call. The CDR3 length is 13 residues. V was cut by 2 bases and J by 1 base, with 5 bases left in between. The germline V gene encodes CDR1 MNHEY and CDR2 SVGAGI. CDR3 in DNA: TGTGCCAGCAGTTACGGGCCGAACACTGAAGCTTTCTTT. This translates into CASSYGPNTEAFF.

This clone is deemed medium-sized. This specimen includes other DNA sequences encoding the same CDR3. The V call is TRBV5-5, the J call TRBJ2-7; maybe TRBD2 (5 bases). Per the germline V gene, CDR1 is SGHKS and CDR2 is YYEKEE (reference sequence). V was shortened by 0 bases and J by 0 bases, with 7 bases between the two germline ends. This CDR3 is built from 14 residues. CDR3 residues: CASSLVGNSYEQYF. CDR3 bases: TGTGCCAGCAGCTTGGTCGGGAACTCCTACGAGCAGTACTTC.